These 10 T cell receptor beta chains were all obtained from the same sample, sequenced in a study of blood T cell repertoires in COVID-19. The protocol was immunoSEQ multiplex PCR, while the TCRdb copy is restricted to in-frame clones and leaves out a portion. The repertoire holds roughly 280,000 clones, with 85% to 95% as singletons. The material sequenced was PBMCs or T cells enriched from blood (not recorded which). All receptors come from a man aged 35-49 years who had been exposed to COVID-19.

CDR3 coding DNA: TGTGCCAGTAGCATTAGGGGCCCCGGGGAGCTGTTTTTT. It yields the protein CASSIRGPGELFF. The chain has TRBV19 and TRBJ2-2, with a weak D call TRBD1 (5 bases). The CDR3 loop spans 13 amino acids. CDR1 and CDR2 from the germline V gene are LNHDA and SQIVND (reference sequence). V dropped 6 bases and J dropped 6 bases, with 11 bases sitting between them.

This clone was counted only a few times. The gene calls are TRBV28 and TRBJ2-7; 10 bases map to TRBD1. The CDR3 contains 15 residues. The V gene's germline CDR1 is MDHEN and CDR2 SYDVKM. The J segment lost 0 bases and the V segment lost 6 bases, leaving 5 bases of the junction unmatched. This CDR3 reads CASRRQGAHSYEQYF. The CDR3 nucleotides read TGTGCCAGCAGACGACAGGGGGCCCACTCCTACGAGCAGTACTTC.

The V gene is TRBV5-1, the J gene TRBJ2-5; the match to TRBD2 covers 12 bases. This CDR3 has 18 residues. Germline assignment: CDR1 SGHRS and CDR2 YFSETQ. V lost 0 bases to trimming and J lost 5 bases; unmatched junction nucleotides: 11. CDR3 loop: CASSLEALAGGPGETQYF. The CDR3, as DNA: TGCGCCAGCAGCTTGGAAGCTCTAGCGGGAGGGCCAGGGGAGACCCAGTACTTC.

The count of this clone is one. The V gene is TRBV7-9, the J gene TRBJ1-4, with 7 bases lining up with TRBD1. V shed 4 bases, J shed 7 bases, and the junction held 6 bases outside the gene matches. Germline V gene lookup returns CDR1 SEHNR and CDR2 FQNEAQ (reference sequence). This CDR3 contains 14 residues. The CDR3 region has the DNA TGTGCCAGCAGCTCCGGGGACAGTGTTGAAAAACTGTTTTTT. Its protein product is CASSSGDSVEKLFF.

This clone was seen just once. The V call is TRBV27, the J call TRBJ1-1; D perhaps matches TRBD1 (5 bases). The ends were cut back, 2 bases at V and 6 bases at J, with 13 bases in the middle. The CDR3 totals 14 residues. Germline CDR1 is MNHEY and CDR2 is SMNVEV (reference sequence). The CDR3 protein is CASSLTRGGPEAFF. The CDR3 DNA is TGTGCCAGCAGTTTAACAAGGGGAGGGCCTGAAGCTTTCTTT.

This rearrangement joins TRBV11-2 to TRBJ2-7, with 9 bases aligning to TRBD2. Trimming at V came to 4 bases and at J to 3 bases, leaving 4 bases not matched to a gene. This CDR3 spans 14 amino acids. Germline loops: CDR1 SGHAT, CDR2 FQNNGV. The CDR3 region has the DNA TGTGCCAGCAGCTCGGGACTAGCCCGCTACGAGCAGTACTTC. Translation: CASSSGLARYEQYF.

The chain carries TRBV4-1 and TRBJ1-4; D unclear. Trimming shortened V by 1 base and J by 0 bases, and 6 bases separated the two germline ends. From germline, CDR1 is MGHRA and CDR2 YSYEKL. The CDR3 runs to 15 residues. In DNA form, the CDR3 reads TGCGCCAGCAGCCAAGCAGTCACAACTAATGAAAAACTGTTTTTT. Protein sequence: CASSQAVTTNEKLFF.

The chain carries TRBV2 and TRBJ1-5, with TRBD1 identical over 8 bases. J was trimmed by 2 bases and V by 4 bases; bases with no gene match: 4. CDR1 SNHLY and CDR2 FYNNEI come from the germline V gene. CDR3 length: 15 residues. In DNA form, the CDR3 reads TGTGCCAGCAGTGTGGAGGGACAGGGCAATCAGCCCCAGCATTTT. As protein: CASSVEGQGNQPQHF.

CDR3 sequence: CASSTTGTRLFF. The CDR3 nucleotides are TGTGCCAGCAGCACAACCGGGACTAGGCTGTTCTTC. The rearrangement joins TRBV9 to TRBJ2-1, with 8 bases matching TRBD2. Trimming at V came to 4 bases and at J to 15 bases, leaving 9 bases not matched to a gene. The germline gives CDR1 SGDLS, CDR2 YYNGEE. This CDR3 region has 12 residues.

V gene TRBV10-3 combines with J gene TRBJ2-7, with 7 positions matching TRBD1. CDR1 and CDR2 from the germline V gene are ENHRY and SYGVKD. V shed 6 bases, J shed 0 bases, and the junction held 5 bases outside the gene matches. CDR3 length: 14 residues. CDR3 residues: CAISQDRHSYEQYF. CDR3 coding DNA: TGTGCCATCAGCCAGGACAGGCACTCCTACGAGCAGTACTTC.